These T cell receptor beta chains were read from a single sample in a study of regulatory T cells in long-lasting Graves disease. TCRdb itself ran the multiplex PCR reads through MiXCR, one entry per CDR3 protein. The sample lists 350,000 to 450,000 distinct CDR3 sequences, approximately 15% occurring once. This sample also appeared in a second study, on T cells in Graves' hyperthyroidism and ophthalmopathy.

Material: peripheral blood mononuclear cells (PBMCs), obtained at new diagnosis, from a patient treated with antithyroid drugs. These receptors all come from a woman aged 35 to 49 with Graves disease. Both conserved end residues are part of each CDR3. The D gene is left open where the match is weak. Only part of the rows carry a size: once, few, many, or a class if the clone is expanded.

>many|TRBD1|TRBJ2-5|TRBV14
TGTGCCAGCAGCCCCTGGACAGGGGGAATAGAGACCCAGTACTTC
CASSPWTGGIETQYF
>NA|NA|TRBJ1-5|TRBV6-5
TGTGCCAGCAGTTACACTACATTAGTGGATCAGCCCCAGCATTTT
CASSYTTLVDQPQHF
>NA|NA|TRBJ1-1|TRBV2
TGTGCCAGCAGCGCTAAAATGAACACTGAAGCTTTCTTT
CASSAKMNTEAFF
>few|TRBD2|TRBJ2-7|TRBV9
TGTGCCAGCAGTCGACTAGCGGCGAACTACGAGCAGTACTTC
CASSRLAANYEQYF
>many|NA|TRBJ2-5|TRBV3-1
TGTGCCAGCAGCCAGGCCCCGGGACCCCTTCGGACCCAGTACTTC
CASSQAPGPLRTQYF
>many|NA|TRBJ2-1|TRBV12-3/TRBV12-4
TGTGCCAGCAGTGGTAGTCGGAGCAATGAGCAGTTCTTC
CASSGSRSNEQFF
>many|NA|TRBJ2-7|TRBV14
TGTGCCAGCGGGTTTGGCTCCTACGAGCAGTACTTC
CASGFGSYEQYF
>many|TRBD1|TRBJ1-2|TRBV27
TGTGCCAGCAGTTTAGACAGGGGACTTAACTATGGCTACACCTTC
CASSLDRGLNYGYTF
>many|NA|TRBJ2-2|TRBV6-5
TGTGCCAGCAGTTACTCGTGGCACCGCGCGAACACCGGGGAGCTGTTTTTT
CASSYSWHRANTGELFF
>many|NA|TRBJ2-5|TRBV28
TGTGCCAGCAGAAAGCGGTTCCAAGAGACCCAGTACTTC
CASRKRFQETQYF
>NA|NA|TRBJ2-1|TRBV6-1
TGTGCCAGCAGCAAACCCAGGGGGCTAGCGGCCCTCAATGAGGAGTTCTTC
CASSKPRGLAALNEEFF
>many|NA|TRBJ2-1|TRBV7-6
TGTGCCAGCAGCTTAGCGAGCCAGGCTAACTCCTACAATGAGCAGTTCTTC
CASSLASQANSYNEQFF
>NA|NA|TRBJ2-1|TRBV5-4
TGTGCCAGCAGCTTGGCCCGGAGCGAAAATGAGCAGTTCTTC
CASSLARSENEQFF
>once|NA|TRBJ2-7|TRBV6-5
TGTGCCAGCAGTTACCCGACCAGAGGGCACTACGAGCAGTACTTC
CASSYPTRGHYEQYF
>NA|NA|TRBJ2-1|TRBV28
TGTGCCAGCAGTACCCCCGGGCTACCAGGCAATGAGCAGTTCTTC
CASSTPGLPGNEQFF
>many|NA|TRBJ1-6|TRBV20-1
TGCAGTGCTAGAGTGGGGGAGTCCTATAATTCACCCCTCCACTTT
CSARVGESYNSPLHF
>many|TRBD1|TRBJ2-7|TRBV10-1
TGCGCCAGCAGCCGGGACAGGTCGATCGAGCAGTACTTC
CASSRDRSIEQYF
>many|NA|TRBJ1-6|TRBV7-9
TGTGCCAGCAGCTTAGTTGGCAGGGATTCACCCCTCCACTTT
CASSLVGRDSPLHF
>few|NA|TRBJ1-2|TRBV27
TGTGTCAGCAGTTTTGACGGAAACTATGGCTACACCTTC
CVSSFDGNYGYTF
>NA|NA|TRBJ2-1|TRBV7-6
TGTGCCAGCAGCTTAGGTAGTCTAGGCGGAAATGAGCAGTTCTTC
CASSLGSLGGNEQFF
>many|TRBD1|TRBJ1-1|TRBV3-1
TGTGCCAGCAGCCCCCAGGGGGTCAGGGAAGGAGAAGCTTTCTTT
CASSPQGVREGEAFF
>many|TRBD2|TRBJ2-5|TRBV5-1
TGCGCCAGCAGCGAGGGACTAGCGGGGTTTATAGAGACCCAGTACTTC
CASSEGLAGFIETQYF
>few|NA|TRBJ1-1|TRBV11-2
TGTGCCAGCAGCTTAGATTGGGCGGGGACTTACGCTGAAGCTTTCTTT
CASSLDWAGTYAEAFF
>many|TRBD2|TRBJ2-7|TRBV9
TGTGCCAGCAGCTCTACGCCCTTGACTAGCGGGATTGGCGAGCAGTACTTC
CASSSTPLTSGIGEQYF
>many|NA|TRBJ2-1|TRBV13
TGTGCCAGCAGCTTCGCGGGACAACTCTACAATGAGCAGTTCTTC
CASSFAGQLYNEQFF
>NA|NA|TRBJ2-6|TRBV5-6
TGTGCCAGCAGCTTGGACCTCTCTGGGGCCAACGTCCTGACTTTC
CASSLDLSGANVLTF
>NA|NA|TRBJ2-2|TRBV18
TGTGCCAGCTCACCAAGTCATGCGAACACCGGGGAGCTGTTTTTT
CASSPSHANTGELFF
>many|TRBD2|TRBJ2-1|TRBV24-1
TGTGCCACCAGTGCGGGACTAGCGGGGGACTCCTACAATGAGCAGTTCTTC
CATSAGLAGDSYNEQFF
>NA|NA|TRBJ2-7|TRBV20-1
TGCAGTGCCGGGGCAGGGGAGACTGGCGAGCAGTACTTC
CSAGAGETGEQYF
>many|NA|TRBJ2-6|TRBV15
TGTGCCACCACCGAGACAGCTGGGGCCAACGTCCTGACTTTC
CATTETAGANVLTF
>many|TRBD1|TRBJ1-4|TRBV12-3/TRBV12-4
TGTGCCAGCAGTCAATCCTACGGGACAGGGGTTGAAAAACTGTTTTTT
CASSQSYGTGVEKLFF
>many|NA|TRBJ2-5|TRBV7-2
TGTGCCAGCAGCTTAGTTGGCGGGGTAGAGACCCAGTACTTC
CASSLVGGVETQYF
>many|NA|TRBJ1-1|TRBV6-2/TRBV6-3
TGTGCCAGCAGTTCTCGGGGACACACGAACACTGAAGCTTTCTTT
CASSSRGHTNTEAFF
>many|TRBD1|TRBJ2-1|TRBV5-1
TGCGCCAGCAGCACACAGGGGGCGCATGAGCAGTTCTTC
CASSTQGAHEQFF